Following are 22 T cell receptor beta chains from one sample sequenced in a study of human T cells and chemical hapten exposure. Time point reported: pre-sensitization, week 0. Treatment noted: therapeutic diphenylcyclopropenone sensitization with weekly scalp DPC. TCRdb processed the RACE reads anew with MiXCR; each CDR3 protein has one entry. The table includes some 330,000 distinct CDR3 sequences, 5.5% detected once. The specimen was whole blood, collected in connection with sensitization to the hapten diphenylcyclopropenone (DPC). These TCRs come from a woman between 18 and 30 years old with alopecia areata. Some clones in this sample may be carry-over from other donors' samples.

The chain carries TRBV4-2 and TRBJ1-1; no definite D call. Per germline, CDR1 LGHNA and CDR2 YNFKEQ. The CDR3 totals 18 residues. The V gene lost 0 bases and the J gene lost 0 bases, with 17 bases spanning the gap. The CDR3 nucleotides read TGTGCCAGCAGCCAAGATAGAACATCATTGTTACTGAACACTGAAGCTTTCTTT. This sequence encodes CASSQDRTSLLLNTEAFF.

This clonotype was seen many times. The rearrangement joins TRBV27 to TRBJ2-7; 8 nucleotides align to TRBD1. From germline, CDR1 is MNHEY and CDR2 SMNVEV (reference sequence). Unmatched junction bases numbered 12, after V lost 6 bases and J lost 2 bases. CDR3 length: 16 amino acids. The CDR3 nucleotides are TGTGCCAGCAGCCCTTCGGGCAGGGGGCTGGCCTACGAGCAGTACTTC. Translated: CASSPSGRGLAYEQYF.

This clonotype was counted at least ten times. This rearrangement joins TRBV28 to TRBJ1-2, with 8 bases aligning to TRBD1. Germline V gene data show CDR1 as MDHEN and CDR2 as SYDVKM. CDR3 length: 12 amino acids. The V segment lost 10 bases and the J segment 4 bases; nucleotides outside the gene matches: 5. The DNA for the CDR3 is TGTGCCACCCAGGGGGCTAGCTATGGCTACACCTTC. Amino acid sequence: CATQGASYGYTF.

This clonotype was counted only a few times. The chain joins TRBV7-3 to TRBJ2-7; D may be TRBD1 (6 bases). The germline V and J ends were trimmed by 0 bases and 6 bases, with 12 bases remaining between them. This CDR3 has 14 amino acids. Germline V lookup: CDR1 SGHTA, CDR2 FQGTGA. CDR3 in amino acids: CASSLTPQGSEQYF. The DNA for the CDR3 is TGTGCCAGCAGCTTAACTCCACAGGGTAGCGAGCAGTACTTC. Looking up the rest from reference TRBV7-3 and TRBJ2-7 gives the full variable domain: GAGVSQTPSNKVTEKGKYVELRCDPISGHTALYWYRQSLGQGPEFLIYFQGTGAADDSGLPNDRFFAVRPEGSVSTLKIQRTERGDSAVYLCASSLTPQGSEQYFGPGTRLTVT.

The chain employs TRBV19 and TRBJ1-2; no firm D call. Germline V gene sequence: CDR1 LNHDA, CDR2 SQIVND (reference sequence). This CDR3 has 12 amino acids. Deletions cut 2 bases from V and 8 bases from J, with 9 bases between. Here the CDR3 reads CASSISVGGYTF. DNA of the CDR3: TGTGCCAGTAGTATATCCGTTGGAGGCTACACCTTC.

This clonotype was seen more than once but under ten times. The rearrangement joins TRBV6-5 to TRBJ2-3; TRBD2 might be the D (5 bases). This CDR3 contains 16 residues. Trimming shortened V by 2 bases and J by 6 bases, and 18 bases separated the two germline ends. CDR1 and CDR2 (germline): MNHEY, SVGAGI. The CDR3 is CASSYTGGYRWDTQYF. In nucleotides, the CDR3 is TGTGCCAGCAGTTACACCGGCGGGTATCGTTGGGATACGCAGTATTTT.

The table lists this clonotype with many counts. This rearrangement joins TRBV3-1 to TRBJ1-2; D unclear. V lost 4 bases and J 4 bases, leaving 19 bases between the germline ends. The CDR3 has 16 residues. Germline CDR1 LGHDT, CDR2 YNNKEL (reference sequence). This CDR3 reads CASSPGPVSSFYGYTF. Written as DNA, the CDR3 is TGTGCCAGCAGCCCCGGACCCGTCTCTAGTTTCTATGGCTACACCTTC.

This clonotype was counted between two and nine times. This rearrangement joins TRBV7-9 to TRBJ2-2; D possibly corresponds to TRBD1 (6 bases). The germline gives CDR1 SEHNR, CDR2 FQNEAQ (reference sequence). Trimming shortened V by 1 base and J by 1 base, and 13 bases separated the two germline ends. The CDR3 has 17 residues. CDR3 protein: CASSLGQVLVNTGELFF. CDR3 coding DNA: TGTGCCAGCAGCTTAGGACAGGTCCTGGTGAACACCGGGGAGCTGTTTTTT.

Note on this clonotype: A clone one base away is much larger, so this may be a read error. This CDR3 is CASSLSIRGYEQYF. CDR3 in DNA: TGTGCCAGCAGTCTCAGTATCAGGGGCTACGAGCAGTACTTC. The chain carries TRBV28 and TRBJ2-7; D possibly corresponds to TRBD1 (6 bases). Germline lookup yields CDR1 MDHEN and CDR2 SYDVKM. Trimming stripped 5 bases from V and 3 bases from J, with 14 bases between. The CDR3 consists of 14 residues.

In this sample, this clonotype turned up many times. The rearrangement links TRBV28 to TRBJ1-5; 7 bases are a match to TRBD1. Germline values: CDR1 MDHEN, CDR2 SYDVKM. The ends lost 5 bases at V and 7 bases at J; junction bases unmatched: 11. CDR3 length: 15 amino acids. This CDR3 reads CASSPLDREGQPQHF. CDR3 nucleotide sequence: TGTGCCAGCAGTCCCCTAGACAGGGAGGGCCAGCCCCAGCATTTT. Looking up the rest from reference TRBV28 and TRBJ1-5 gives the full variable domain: DVKVTQSSRYLVKRTGEKVFLECVQDMDHENMFWYRQDPGLGLRLIYFSYDVKMKEKGDIPEGYSVSREKKERFSLILESASTNQTSMYLCASSPLDREGQPQHFGDGTRLSIL.

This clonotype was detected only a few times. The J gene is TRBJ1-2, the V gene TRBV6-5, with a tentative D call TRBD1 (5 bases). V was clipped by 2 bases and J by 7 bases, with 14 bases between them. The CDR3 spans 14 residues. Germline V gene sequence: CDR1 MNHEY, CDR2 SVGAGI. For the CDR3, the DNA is TGTGCCAGCAGTTACGACAGATCTTACGGTGGCTACACCTTC. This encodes CASSYDRSYGGYTF.

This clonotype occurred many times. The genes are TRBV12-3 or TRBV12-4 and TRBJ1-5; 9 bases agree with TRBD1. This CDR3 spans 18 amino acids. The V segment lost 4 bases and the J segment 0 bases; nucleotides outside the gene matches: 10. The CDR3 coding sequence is TGTGCCAGCAGTTCCGGGACAGGGTCCGTTCTTAGCAATCAGCCCCAGCATTTT. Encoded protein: CASSSGTGSVLSNQPQHF.

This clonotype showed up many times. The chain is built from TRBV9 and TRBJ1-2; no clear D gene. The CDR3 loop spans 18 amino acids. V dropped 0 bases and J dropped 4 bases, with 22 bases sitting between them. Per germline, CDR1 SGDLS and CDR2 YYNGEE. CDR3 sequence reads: CASSVAVSANLRFYGYTF. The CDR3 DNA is TGTGCCAGCAGCGTAGCGGTTTCAGCGAACCTTCGTTTCTATGGCTACACCTTC.

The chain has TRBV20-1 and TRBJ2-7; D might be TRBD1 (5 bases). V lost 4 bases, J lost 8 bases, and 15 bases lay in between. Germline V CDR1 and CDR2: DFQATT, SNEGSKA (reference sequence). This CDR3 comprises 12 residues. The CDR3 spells CSATPPQGKQYF. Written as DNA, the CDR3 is TGCAGTGCTACCCCTCCCCAGGGCAAGCAGTACTTC.

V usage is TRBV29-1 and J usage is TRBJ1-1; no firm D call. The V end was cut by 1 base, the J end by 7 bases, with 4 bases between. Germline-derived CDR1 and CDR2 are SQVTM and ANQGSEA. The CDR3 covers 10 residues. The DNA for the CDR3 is TGCAGCGTTGAAGCGGTTGAAGCTTTCTTT. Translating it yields CSVEAVEAFF. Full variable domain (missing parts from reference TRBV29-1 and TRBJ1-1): SAVISQKPSRDICQRGTSLTIQCQVDSQVTMMFWYRQQPGQSLTLIATANQGSEATYESGFVIDKFPISRPNLTFSTLTVSNMSPEDSSIYLCSVEAVEAFFGQGTRLTVV.

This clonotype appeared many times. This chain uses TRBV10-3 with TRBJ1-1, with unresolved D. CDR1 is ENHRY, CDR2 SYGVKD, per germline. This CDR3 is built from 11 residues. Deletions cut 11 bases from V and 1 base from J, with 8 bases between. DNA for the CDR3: TGTGCCTCCATAGGGAACACTGAAGCTTTCTTT. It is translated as CASIGNTEAFF.

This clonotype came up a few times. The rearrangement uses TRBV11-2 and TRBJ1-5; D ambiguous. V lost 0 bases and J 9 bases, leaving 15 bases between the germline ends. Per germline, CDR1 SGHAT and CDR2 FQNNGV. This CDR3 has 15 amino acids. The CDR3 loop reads CASSLDSTWSGPQHF. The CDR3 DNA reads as TGTGCCAGCAGCTTAGACTCAACATGGAGTGGGCCCCAGCATTTT. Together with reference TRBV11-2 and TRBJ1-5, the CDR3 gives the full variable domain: EAGVAQSPRYKIIEKRQSVAFWCNPISGHATLYWYQQILGQGPKLLIQFQNNGVVDDSQLPKDRFSAERLKGVDSTLKIQPAKLEDSAVYLCASSLDSTWSGPQHFGDGTRLSIL.

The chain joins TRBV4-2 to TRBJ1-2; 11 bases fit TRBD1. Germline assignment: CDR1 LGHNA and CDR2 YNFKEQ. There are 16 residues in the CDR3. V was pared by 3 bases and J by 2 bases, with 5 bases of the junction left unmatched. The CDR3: CASSQGRTGGNYGYTF. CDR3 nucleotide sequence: TGTGCCAGCAGCCAGGGTCGGACAGGGGGCAACTATGGCTACACCTTC.

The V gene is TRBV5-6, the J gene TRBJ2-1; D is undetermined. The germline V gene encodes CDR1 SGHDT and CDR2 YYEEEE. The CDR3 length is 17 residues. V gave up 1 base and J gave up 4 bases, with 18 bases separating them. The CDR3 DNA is TGTGCCAGCAGCTTGATAATAAGCTTAAAAAGTTACAATGAGCAGTTCTTC. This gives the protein CASSLIISLKSYNEQFF.

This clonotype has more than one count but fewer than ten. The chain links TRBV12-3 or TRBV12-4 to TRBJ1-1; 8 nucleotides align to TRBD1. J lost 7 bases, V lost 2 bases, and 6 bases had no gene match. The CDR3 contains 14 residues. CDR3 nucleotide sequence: TGTGCCAGCAGTTTACAGGGGGCTCTGGGTGAAGCTTTCTTT. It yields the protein CASSLQGALGEAFF.

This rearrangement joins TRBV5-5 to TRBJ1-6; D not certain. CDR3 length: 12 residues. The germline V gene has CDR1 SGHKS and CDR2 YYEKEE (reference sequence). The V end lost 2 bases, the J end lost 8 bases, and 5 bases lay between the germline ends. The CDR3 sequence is CASSFQDSPLHF. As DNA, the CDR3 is TGTGCCAGCAGCTTTCAGGATTCACCCCTCCACTTT.

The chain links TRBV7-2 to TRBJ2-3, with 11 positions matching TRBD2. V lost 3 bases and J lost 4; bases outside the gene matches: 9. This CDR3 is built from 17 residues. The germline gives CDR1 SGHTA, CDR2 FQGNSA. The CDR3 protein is CASSFPSGGTRADTQYF. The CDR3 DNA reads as TGTGCCAGCAGCTTCCCTAGCGGGGGGACCAGAGCAGATACGCAGTATTTT.